This is a list of T cell receptor beta chains from one sample in a study of shared clonotypes between healthy human individuals. Sequenced by immunoSEQ multiplex PCR; TCRdb stores in-frame clones only, minus some. This repertoire shows about 2.1 million clones, roughly 95% found once; its top ten account for less than 2%. The material sequenced was naive CD8+ T cells from PBMCs. The receptors here all came from a man aged 18 to 30 in good health. Some clones in this sample may be carry-over from other donors' samples. Each CDR3 is given with its conserved first and last residue. A D gene is named only where the DNA matches it firmly. A row's size may be missing; if present it is once, few, many or a size class.

j_gene: TRBJ1-1
v_gene: TRBV7-9
d_gene: NA
abundance: NA
CDR3aa: CASSLARAGNTEAFF
CDR3nt: TGTGCCAGCAGCTTAGCGAGGGCAGGGAACACTGAAGCTTTCTTT

j_gene: TRBJ2-7
v_gene: TRBV27
d_gene: NA
abundance: NA
CDR3aa: CASSLGPQVEYEQYF
CDR3nt: TGTGCCAGCAGTTTAGGCCCGCAGGTGGAGTACGAGCAGTACTTC

j_gene: TRBJ1-4
v_gene: TRBV9
d_gene: NA
abundance: NA
CDR3aa: CASSVNLGTDSNEKLFF
CDR3nt: TGTGCCAGCAGCGTAAATCTGGGAACCGACTCTAATGAAAAACTGTTTTTT

j_gene: TRBJ1-1
v_gene: TRBV10-3
d_gene: NA
abundance: NA
CDR3aa: CAIRSPLTGLNTEAFF
CDR3nt: TGTGCCATCCGTTCCCCTTTAACAGGGCTGAACACTGAAGCTTTCTTT

j_gene: TRBJ1-3
v_gene: TRBV7-9
d_gene: NA
abundance: NA
CDR3aa: CASSYPRGGTGNTIYF
CDR3nt: TGTGCCAGCAGCTACCCTCGGGGGGGAACTGGAAACACCATATATTTT

j_gene: TRBJ2-5
v_gene: TRBV4-1
d_gene: TRBD1
abundance: NA
CDR3aa: CASSQEKGQGRLGTQYF
CDR3nt: TGCGCCAGCAGCCAAGAGAAGGGACAGGGACGTCTAGGGACCCAGTACTTC

j_gene: TRBJ1-1
v_gene: TRBV28
d_gene: TRBD1
abundance: NA
CDR3aa: CASSPTRDSPTWTEAFF
CDR3nt: TGTGCCAGCAGTCCTACCCGGGACAGCCCCACTTGGACTGAAGCTTTCTTT

j_gene: TRBJ2-5
v_gene: TRBV6-1
d_gene: TRBD2
abundance: NA
CDR3aa: CASSEWGIAGGDLETQYF
CDR3nt: TGTGCCAGCAGTGAATGGGGGATAGCGGGAGGGGATCTCGAGACCCAGTACTTC

j_gene: TRBJ1-2
v_gene: TRBV28
d_gene: NA
abundance: NA
CDR3aa: CASSLGGLYGYTF
CDR3nt: TGTGCCAGCAGTCTCGGTGGACTCTATGGCTACACCTTC

j_gene: TRBJ2-3
v_gene: TRBV19
d_gene: TRBD1
abundance: NA
CDR3aa: CASSIDDRAKYF
CDR3nt: TGTGCCAGTAGTATAGATGACAGGGCTAAGTATTTT

j_gene: TRBJ2-7
v_gene: TRBV19
d_gene: NA
abundance: NA
CDR3aa: CASSGDFYEQYF
CDR3nt: TGTGCCAGTAGTGGGGATTTCTACGAGCAGTACTTC

j_gene: TRBJ1-1
v_gene: TRBV23-1
d_gene: NA
abundance: once
CDR3aa: CASSQWLHAFF
CDR3nt: TGCGCCAGCAGTCAATGGTTGCACGCTTTCTTT

j_gene: TRBJ2-4
v_gene: TRBV7-2
d_gene: NA
abundance: NA
CDR3aa: CASSFPGPSWNIQYF
CDR3nt: TGTGCCAGCAGCTTCCCGGGACCCTCGTGGAACATTCAGTACTTC

j_gene: TRBJ2-1
v_gene: TRBV27
d_gene: NA
abundance: NA
CDR3aa: CASSFVGTEQFF
CDR3nt: TGTGCCAGCAGTTTTGTCGGGACTGAGCAGTTCTTC

j_gene: TRBJ2-1
v_gene: TRBV6-1
d_gene: TRBD2
abundance: NA
CDR3aa: CASSFKGLAGGPSFF
CDR3nt: TGTGCCAGCAGCTTTAAGGGACTAGCGGGAGGGCCGTCGTTCTTC

j_gene: TRBJ2-2
v_gene: TRBV4-1
d_gene: TRBD1
abundance: NA
CDR3aa: CASSQEGPGQGAGELFF
CDR3nt: TGCGCCAGCAGCCAAGAAGGTCCAGGACAGGGGGCCGGGGAGCTGTTTTTT

j_gene: TRBJ1-4
v_gene: TRBV4-1
d_gene: NA
abundance: NA
CDR3aa: CASSRPGADEKLFF
CDR3nt: TGCGCCAGCAGCCGGCCCGGAGCAGATGAAAAACTGTTTTTT

j_gene: TRBJ1-4
v_gene: TRBV7-9
d_gene: NA
abundance: NA
CDR3aa: CASSLVPRELFF
CDR3nt: TGTGCCAGCAGCTTAGTACCGCGCGAACTGTTTTTT

j_gene: TRBJ2-7
v_gene: TRBV30
d_gene: TRBD2
abundance: NA
CDR3aa: CAWSHGRTSGSYEQYF
CDR3nt: TGTGCCTGGAGCCACGGGAGGACTAGCGGGAGCTACGAGCAGTACTTC

j_gene: TRBJ1-1
v_gene: TRBV5-1
d_gene: TRBD1
abundance: NA
CDR3aa: CASIPDRDSVNTEAFF
CDR3nt: TGCGCCAGCATCCCCGACCGGGACAGTGTGAACACTGAAGCTTTCTTT

j_gene: TRBJ2-1
v_gene: TRBV5-1
d_gene: NA
abundance: once
CDR3aa: CASSLADGLPAEQFF
CDR3nt: TGCGCCAGCAGCTTGGCCGATGGCCTGCCTGCTGAGCAGTTCTTC

j_gene: TRBJ2-5
v_gene: TRBV9
d_gene: TRBD2
abundance: NA
CDR3aa: CASSATRERAGAGETQYF
CDR3nt: TGTGCCAGCAGCGCTACCCGGGAGCGGGCGGGAGCGGGGGAGACCCAGTACTTC

j_gene: TRBJ2-3
v_gene: TRBV7-6
d_gene: TRBD1
abundance: NA
CDR3aa: CASSSKVGTGSTDTQYF
CDR3nt: TGTGCCAGCAGCTCGAAGGTCGGGACAGGGAGTACAGATACGCAGTATTTT

j_gene: TRBJ1-2
v_gene: TRBV6-1
d_gene: NA
abundance: NA
CDR3aa: CASSDGMAWTDGRYGYTF
CDR3nt: TGTGCCAGCAGTGACGGTATGGCCTGGACTGACGGACGCTATGGCTACACCTTC

j_gene: TRBJ2-7
v_gene: TRBV4-1
d_gene: NA
abundance: NA
CDR3aa: CASSQEGRAGSRYEQYF
CDR3nt: TGCGCCAGCAGCCAAGAGGGTCGGGCGGGATCCCGCTACGAGCAGTACTTC

j_gene: TRBJ2-1
v_gene: TRBV28
d_gene: TRBD2
abundance: NA
CDR3aa: CASSPLREGGNEQFF
CDR3nt: TGTGCCAGCAGCCCGTTGCGGGAGGGGGGGAATGAGCAGTTCTTC

j_gene: TRBJ2-7
v_gene: TRBV27
d_gene: NA
abundance: NA
CDR3aa: CASSSFHRGSDEQYF
CDR3nt: TGTGCCAGCAGTTCCTTCCATAGGGGATCCGACGAGCAGTACTTC

j_gene: TRBJ2-7
v_gene: TRBV27
d_gene: NA
abundance: NA
CDR3aa: CASSPGQSHSYEQYF
CDR3nt: TGTGCCAGCAGTCCCGGACAGTCGCACTCCTACGAGCAGTACTTC

j_gene: TRBJ1-1
v_gene: TRBV7-3
d_gene: NA
abundance: NA
CDR3aa: CASSLMVGGRHEAFF
CDR3nt: TGTGCCAGCAGCTTAATGGTTGGAGGTCGGCACGAAGCTTTCTTT

j_gene: TRBJ2-1
v_gene: TRBV13
d_gene: TRBD1
abundance: NA
CDR3aa: CASSSPRTGGTSEQFF
CDR3nt: TGTGCCAGCAGTTCTCCCCGGACAGGGGGGACGTCTGAGCAGTTCTTC

j_gene: TRBJ2-1
v_gene: TRBV19
d_gene: TRBD2
abundance: NA
CDR3aa: CASSIESPGLAGWGTYNEQFF
CDR3nt: TGTGCCAGTAGTATAGAGTCGCCTGGACTAGCGGGATGGGGGACCTACAATGAGCAGTTCTTC

j_gene: TRBJ2-1
v_gene: TRBV19
d_gene: TRBD2
abundance: NA
CDR3aa: CASSISGRAGNEQFF
CDR3nt: TGTGCCAGTAGTATCAGCGGGAGGGCCGGCAATGAGCAGTTCTTC

j_gene: TRBJ2-2
v_gene: TRBV15
d_gene: TRBD1
abundance: NA
CDR3aa: CATQAGTGAFGELFF
CDR3nt: TGTGCCACCCAGGCCGGGACAGGGGCATTCGGGGAGCTGTTTTTT

j_gene: TRBJ2-2
v_gene: TRBV28
d_gene: NA
abundance: NA
CDR3aa: CASTRGARHSNTGELFF
CDR3nt: TGTGCCAGCACCAGGGGGGCACGTCATTCGAACACCGGGGAGCTGTTTTTT

j_gene: TRBJ1-5
v_gene: TRBV19
d_gene: NA
abundance: few
CDR3aa: CASRQGNQPQHF
CDR3nt: TGTGCCAGTAGACAGGGTAATCAGCCCCAGCATTTT

j_gene: TRBJ2-7
v_gene: TRBV11-1
d_gene: NA
abundance: NA
CDR3aa: CASSLAGGTYEQYF
CDR3nt: TGTGCCAGCAGCTTAGCGGGAGGAACCTACGAGCAGTACTTC

j_gene: TRBJ2-7
v_gene: TRBV6-1
d_gene: NA
abundance: NA
CDR3aa: CASRPSASISYEQYF
CDR3nt: TGTGCCAGCAGACCCTCGGCCTCCATCTCCTACGAGCAGTACTTC

j_gene: TRBJ1-1
v_gene: TRBV9
d_gene: NA
abundance: few
CDR3aa: CASSVGDEEAFF
CDR3nt: TGTGCCAGCAGCGTAGGGGACGAGGAAGCTTTCTTT

j_gene: TRBJ2-1
v_gene: TRBV11-1
d_gene: NA
abundance: NA
CDR3aa: CASSDRGTEQFF
CDR3nt: TGTGCCAGCAGCGACCGAGGAACTGAGCAGTTCTTC

j_gene: TRBJ2-2
v_gene: TRBV12-5
d_gene: TRBD1
abundance: NA
CDR3aa: CASGFRTGTANTGELFF
CDR3nt: TGTGCTAGTGGTTTCCGGACCGGGACAGCGAACACCGGGGAGCTGTTTTTT

j_gene: TRBJ1-2
v_gene: TRBV6-5
d_gene: NA
abundance: NA
CDR3aa: CASSYSPREYGYTF
CDR3nt: TGTGCCAGCAGTTACTCCCCAAGGGAGTATGGCTACACCTTC

j_gene: TRBJ1-1
v_gene: TRBV9
d_gene: NA
abundance: NA
CDR3aa: CASSSQWDTEAFF
CDR3nt: TGTGCCAGCAGCTCCCAGTGGGACACTGAAGCTTTCTTT

j_gene: TRBJ2-7
v_gene: TRBV30
d_gene: NA
abundance: NA
CDR3aa: CAWSRGVEQYF
CDR3nt: TGTGCCTGGAGTCGAGGGGTCGAGCAGTACTTC

j_gene: TRBJ1-2
v_gene: TRBV7-2
d_gene: NA
abundance: NA
CDR3aa: CASSLSPHEGYTF
CDR3nt: TGTGCCAGCAGCTTAAGTCCGCATGAGGGCTACACCTTC

j_gene: TRBJ2-7
v_gene: TRBV7-9
d_gene: NA
abundance: NA
CDR3aa: CASSPEAYEQYF
CDR3nt: TGTGCCAGCAGCCCCGAAGCCTACGAGCAGTACTTC

j_gene: TRBJ2-3
v_gene: TRBV7-8
d_gene: TRBD2
abundance: NA
CDR3aa: CASSFEREDTDTQYF
CDR3nt: TGTGCCAGCAGCTTTGAGCGGGAGGATACAGATACGCAGTATTTT

j_gene: TRBJ2-1
v_gene: TRBV28
d_gene: TRBD2
abundance: NA
CDR3aa: CASSLRLAGVDEQFF
CDR3nt: TGTGCCAGCAGCTTACGACTAGCGGGAGTGGATGAGCAGTTCTTC

j_gene: TRBJ2-2
v_gene: TRBV28
d_gene: TRBD1
abundance: NA
CDR3aa: CASSLGDRFTGELFF
CDR3nt: TGTGCCAGCAGTTTAGGGGACAGGTTTACCGGGGAGCTGTTTTTT

j_gene: TRBJ1-2
v_gene: TRBV7-9
d_gene: NA
abundance: NA
CDR3aa: CASSDGKGLNYGYTF
CDR3nt: TGTGCCAGCAGCGATGGGAAGGGACTTAACTATGGCTACACCTTC

j_gene: TRBJ1-5
v_gene: TRBV27
d_gene: NA
abundance: NA
CDR3aa: CASSSRGRSNQPQHF
CDR3nt: TGTGCCAGCAGTTCCAGGGGTCGAAGCAATCAGCCCCAGCATTTT

j_gene: TRBJ1-2
v_gene: TRBV27
d_gene: TRBD1
abundance: NA
CDR3aa: CASSLRTGGDGYTF
CDR3nt: TGTGCCAGCAGTTTAAGGACAGGGGGAGATGGCTACACCTTC

j_gene: TRBJ2-7
v_gene: TRBV4-3
d_gene: NA
abundance: NA
CDR3aa: CASSQGQAAYEQYF
CDR3nt: TGCGCCAGCAGCCAAGGCCAGGCCGCCTACGAGCAGTACTTC

j_gene: TRBJ2-1
v_gene: TRBV5-1
d_gene: TRBD2
abundance: NA
CDR3aa: CASSPPQRESPYNEQFF
CDR3nt: TGCGCCAGCAGCCCTCCCCAGCGGGAGAGCCCCTACAATGAGCAGTTCTTC

j_gene: TRBJ2-1
v_gene: TRBV6-1
d_gene: NA
abundance: few
CDR3aa: CASSEAGYLRSYNEQFF
CDR3nt: TGTGCCAGCAGTGAAGCAGGCTATCTTCGCTCCTACAATGAGCAGTTCTTC

j_gene: TRBJ2-1
v_gene: TRBV5-1
d_gene: NA
abundance: NA
CDR3aa: CASSLVGGLKLSNEQFF
CDR3nt: TGCGCCAGCAGCTTGGTCGGTGGGCTTAAACTTAGCAATGAGCAGTTCTTC

j_gene: TRBJ2-1
v_gene: TRBV27
d_gene: NA
abundance: NA
CDR3aa: CASSPTSHQYNEQFF
CDR3nt: TGTGCCAGCAGTCCCACTAGCCATCAATACAATGAGCAGTTCTTC

j_gene: TRBJ2-7
v_gene: TRBV6-1
d_gene: TRBD2
abundance: NA
CDR3aa: CASSERPSGWYEQYF
CDR3nt: TGTGCCAGCAGTGAAAGGCCTAGCGGGTGGTACGAGCAGTACTTC

j_gene: TRBJ2-7
v_gene: TRBV9
d_gene: TRBD2
abundance: NA
CDR3aa: CASSPQGGAQPYEQYF
CDR3nt: TGTGCCAGCAGCCCCCAGGGAGGGGCCCAGCCCTACGAGCAGTACTTC

j_gene: TRBJ2-5
v_gene: TRBV2
d_gene: NA
abundance: NA
CDR3aa: CASSDTETQYF
CDR3nt: TGTGCCAGCAGCGATACCGAGACCCAGTACTTC